This T cell receptor beta chain comes out of a study of STAT5B mutations in CD4+ large granular lymphocyte leukemia. The study, taken as a whole, reports: No patients shared main leukemic clonotypes, though around 25% appeared at low frequency elsewhere.

There are 15 residues in the CDR3. The ends were cut back, 0 bases at V and 2 bases at J, with 8 bases in the middle. CDR1 and CDR2 (germline): SGHNT, YYREEE (reference sequence). Libraries were prepared by immunoSEQ multiplex PCR; TCRdb keeps only in-frame clonotypes and omits some of them. The sample yields about 30,000 clones, nearly 80% seen once. Comment on this clone: The antigen remains undetermined.

This TCR was sampled from a human donor in good health. Sequencing used CD4+ T cells from blood buffy coats. V and J are TRBV5-4 and TRBJ2-2; D ambiguous. This CDR3 reads CASSLGTDNTGELFF. Here the CDR3 DNA reads TGTGCCAGCAGCTTGGGGACCGATAACACCGGGGAGCTGTTTTTT.